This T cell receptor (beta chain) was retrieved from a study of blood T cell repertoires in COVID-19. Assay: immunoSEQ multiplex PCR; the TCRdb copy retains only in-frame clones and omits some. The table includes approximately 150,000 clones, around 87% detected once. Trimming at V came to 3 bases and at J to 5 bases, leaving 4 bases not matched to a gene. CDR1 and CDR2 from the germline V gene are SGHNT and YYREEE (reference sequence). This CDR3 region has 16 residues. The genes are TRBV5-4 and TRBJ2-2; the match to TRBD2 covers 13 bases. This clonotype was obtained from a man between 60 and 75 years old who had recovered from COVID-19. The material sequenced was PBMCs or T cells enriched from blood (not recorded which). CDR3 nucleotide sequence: TGTGCCAGCAGCTCGGGACTAGCGGGAAATACCGGGGAGCTGTTTTTT. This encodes CASSSGLAGNTGELFF.